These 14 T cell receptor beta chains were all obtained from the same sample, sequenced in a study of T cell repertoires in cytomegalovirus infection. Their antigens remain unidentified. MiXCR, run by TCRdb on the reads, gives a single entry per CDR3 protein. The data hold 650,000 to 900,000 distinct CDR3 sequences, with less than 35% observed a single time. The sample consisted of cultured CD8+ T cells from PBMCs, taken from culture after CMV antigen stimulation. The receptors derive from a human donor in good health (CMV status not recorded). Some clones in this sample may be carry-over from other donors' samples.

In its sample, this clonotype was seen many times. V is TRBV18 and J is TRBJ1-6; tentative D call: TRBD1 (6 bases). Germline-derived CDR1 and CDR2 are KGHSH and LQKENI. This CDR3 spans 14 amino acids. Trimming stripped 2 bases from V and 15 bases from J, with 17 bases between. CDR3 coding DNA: TGTGCCAGCTCACCAACGGGGCAGGGGAGTCACCTCCACTTT. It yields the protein CASSPTGQGSHLHF.

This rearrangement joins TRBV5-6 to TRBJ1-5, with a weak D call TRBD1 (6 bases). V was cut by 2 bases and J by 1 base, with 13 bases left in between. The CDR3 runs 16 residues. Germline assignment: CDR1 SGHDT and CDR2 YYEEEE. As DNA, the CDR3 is TGTGCCAGCAGCTTTAGTGTGGGGGCGAGCAATCAGCCCCAGCATTTT. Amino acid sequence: CASSFSVGASNQPQHF.

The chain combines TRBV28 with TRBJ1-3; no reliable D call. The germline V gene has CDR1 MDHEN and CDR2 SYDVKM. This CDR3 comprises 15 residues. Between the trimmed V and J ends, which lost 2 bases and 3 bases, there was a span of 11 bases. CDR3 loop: CASSLTNTVGNTIYF. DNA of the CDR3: TGTGCCAGCAGTTTAACCAACACAGTTGGAAACACCATATATTTT. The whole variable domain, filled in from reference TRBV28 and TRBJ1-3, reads DVKVTQSSRYLVKRTGEKVFLECVQDMDHENMFWYRQDPGLGLRLIYFSYDVKMKEKGDIPEGYSVSREKKERFSLILESASTNQTSMYLCASSLTNTVGNTIYFGEGSWLTVV.

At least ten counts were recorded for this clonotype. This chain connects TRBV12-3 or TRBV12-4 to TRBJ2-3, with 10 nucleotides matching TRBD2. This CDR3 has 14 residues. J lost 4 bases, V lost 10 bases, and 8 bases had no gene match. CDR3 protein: CAIPGTSEPDTQYF. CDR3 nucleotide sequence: TGTGCCATACCGGGGACTAGCGAGCCAGATACGCAGTATTTT.

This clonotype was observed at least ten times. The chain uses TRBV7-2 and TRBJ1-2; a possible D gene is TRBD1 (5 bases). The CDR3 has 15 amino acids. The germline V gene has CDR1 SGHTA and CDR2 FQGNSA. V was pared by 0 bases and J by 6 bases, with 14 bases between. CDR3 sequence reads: CASSLAPWGEDGYTF. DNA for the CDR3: TGTGCCAGCAGCTTAGCTCCGTGGGGGGAGGATGGCTACACCTTC.

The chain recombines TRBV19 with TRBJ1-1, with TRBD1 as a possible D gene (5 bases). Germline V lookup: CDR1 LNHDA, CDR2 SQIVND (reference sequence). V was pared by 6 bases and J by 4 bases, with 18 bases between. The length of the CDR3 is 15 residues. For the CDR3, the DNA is TGTGCCAGTAGCCCTAGGGGTCCATTGGGCACTGAAGCTTTCTTT. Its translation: CASSPRGPLGTEAFF.

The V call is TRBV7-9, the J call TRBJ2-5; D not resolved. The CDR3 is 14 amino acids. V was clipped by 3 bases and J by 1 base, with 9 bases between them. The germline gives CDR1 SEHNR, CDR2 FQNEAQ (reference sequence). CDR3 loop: CASSFAGSQETQYF. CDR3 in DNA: TGTGCCAGCAGCTTTGCAGGATCCCAAGAGACCCAGTACTTC. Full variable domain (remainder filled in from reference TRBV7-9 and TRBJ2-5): DTGVSQNPRHKITKRGQNVTFRCDPISEHNRLYWYRQTLGQGPEFLTYFQNEAQLEKSRLLSDRFSAERPKGSFSTLEIQRTEQGDSAMYLCASSFAGSQETQYFGPGTRLLVL.

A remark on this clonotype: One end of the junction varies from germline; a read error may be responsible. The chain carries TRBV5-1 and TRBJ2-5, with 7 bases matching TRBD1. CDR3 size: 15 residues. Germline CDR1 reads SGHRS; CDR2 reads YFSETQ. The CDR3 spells CASILTGNPQETQYF. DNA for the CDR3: TGCGCCAGCATCTTGACAGGGAATCCGCAAGAGACCCAGTACTTC.

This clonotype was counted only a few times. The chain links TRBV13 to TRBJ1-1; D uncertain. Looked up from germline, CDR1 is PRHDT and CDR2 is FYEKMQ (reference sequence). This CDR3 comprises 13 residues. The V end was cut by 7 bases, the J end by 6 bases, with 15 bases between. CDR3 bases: TGTGCCAGCACCACAAAAAATAGGGCTGAAGCTTTCTTT. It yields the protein CASTTKNRAEAFF.

Here the CDR3 DNA reads TGTGCCAGTAGTATAGGGAGGGGGGGGAGCACAGATACGCAGTATTTT. As protein: CASSIGRGGSTDTQYF. The chain couples TRBV19 to TRBJ2-3, with a weak D call TRBD2 (7 bases). The CDR3 consists of 16 residues. The V gene's germline CDR1 is LNHDA and CDR2 SQIVND (reference sequence). V was cut by 1 base and J by 0 bases, with 11 bases left in between.

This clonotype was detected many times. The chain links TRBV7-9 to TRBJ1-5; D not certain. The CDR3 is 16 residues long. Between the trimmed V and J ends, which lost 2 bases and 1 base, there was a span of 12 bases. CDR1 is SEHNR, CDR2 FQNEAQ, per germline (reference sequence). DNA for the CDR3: TGTGCCAGCAGCTTATCCTCCGAGGGAAGCAATCAGCCCCAGCATTTT. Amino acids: CASSLSSEGSNQPQHF.

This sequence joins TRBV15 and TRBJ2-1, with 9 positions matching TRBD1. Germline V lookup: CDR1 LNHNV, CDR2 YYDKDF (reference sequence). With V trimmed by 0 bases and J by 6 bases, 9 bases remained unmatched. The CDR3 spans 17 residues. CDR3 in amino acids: CATSRDRWGTGSNEQFF. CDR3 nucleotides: TGTGCCACCAGCAGAGATCGGTGGGGGACAGGGTCCAATGAGCAGTTCTTC.

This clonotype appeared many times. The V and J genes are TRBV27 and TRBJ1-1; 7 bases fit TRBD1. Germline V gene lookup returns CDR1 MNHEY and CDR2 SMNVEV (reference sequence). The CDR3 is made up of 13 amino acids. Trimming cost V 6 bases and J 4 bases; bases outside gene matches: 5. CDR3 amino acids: CASSPTGSTEAFF. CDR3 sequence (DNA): TGTGCCAGCAGCCCGACAGGGAGCACTGAAGCTTTCTTT.

The CDR3, as DNA: TGTGCCAGCAGCTTAGCACCGGGACAGGGGTTGAACACTGAAGCTTTCTTT. Its protein product is CASSLAPGQGLNTEAFF. This chain uses TRBV7-9 with TRBJ1-1; 10 nucleotides match TRBD1. CDR1 is SEHNR, CDR2 FQNEAQ, per germline (reference sequence). V trimming: 0 bases; J trimming: 0 bases; junction bases outside the gene matches: 4. The CDR3 runs 17 residues. The whole variable domain, remainder taken from reference TRBV7-9 and TRBJ1-1, is DTGVSQNPRHKITKRGQNVTFRCDPISEHNRLYWYRQTLGQGPEFLTYFQNEAQLEKSRLLSDRFSAERPKGSFSTLEIQRTEQGDSAMYLCASSLAPGQGLNTEAFFGQGTRLTVV.